This T cell receptor (beta chain) was documented in a study of T-cell reconstitution after alpha-beta-depleted transplantation in children. The study, taken as a whole, reports: At the one-year point after transplant, T-cell counts and TCRbeta diversity were found to come mostly from T cells that had been newly produced. Some patients' high day-60 TCRbeta diversity was attributed to recipient cells surviving conditioning.

Per the germline V gene, CDR1 is DFQATT and CDR2 is SNEGSKA (reference sequence). The trim removed 3 bases at V and 6 bases at J, leaving 12 bases unmatched. The CDR3 totals 15 residues. Construction of the TCRbeta library involved unique molecular identifiers. MiXCR was run by TCRdb on the PCR reads, yielding one entry per CDR3 protein. Here the sample spans 97,000 or so distinct CDR3 sequences, around 7.8% being singletons. This clonotype came up many times. Its antigen remains unidentified. J is TRBJ2-7 and V is TRBV20-1; 9 bases agree with TRBD2. The clonotype was recovered from a boy aged 2-9 years with acute lymphoblastic leukemia, due to receive a stem cell transplant. The sequencing here drew on PBMCs, taken before TCRalphabeta/CD19-depleted stem cell transplant. CDR3 in amino acids: CSASEPGTSSLEQYF. In DNA form, the CDR3 reads TGCAGTGCTAGCGAACCCGGGACTAGCTCTCTCGAGCAGTACTTC.